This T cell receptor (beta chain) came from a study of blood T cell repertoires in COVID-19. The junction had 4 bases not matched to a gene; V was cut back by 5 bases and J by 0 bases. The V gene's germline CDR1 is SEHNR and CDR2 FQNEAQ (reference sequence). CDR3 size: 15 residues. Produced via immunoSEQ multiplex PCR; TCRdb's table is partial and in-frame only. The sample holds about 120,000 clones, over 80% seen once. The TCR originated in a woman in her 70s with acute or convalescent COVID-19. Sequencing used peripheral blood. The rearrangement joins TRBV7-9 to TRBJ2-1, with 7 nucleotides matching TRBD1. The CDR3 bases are TGTGCCAGCAGCCCACAGGGGAACTCCTACAATGAGCAGTTCTTC. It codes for CASSPQGNSYNEQFF. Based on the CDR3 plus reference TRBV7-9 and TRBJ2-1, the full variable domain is DTGVSQNPRHKITKRGQNVTFRCDPISEHNRLYWYRQTLGQGPEFLTYFQNEAQLEKSRLLSDRFSAERPKGSFSTLEIQRTEQGDSAMYLCASSPQGNSYNEQFFGPGTRLTVL.